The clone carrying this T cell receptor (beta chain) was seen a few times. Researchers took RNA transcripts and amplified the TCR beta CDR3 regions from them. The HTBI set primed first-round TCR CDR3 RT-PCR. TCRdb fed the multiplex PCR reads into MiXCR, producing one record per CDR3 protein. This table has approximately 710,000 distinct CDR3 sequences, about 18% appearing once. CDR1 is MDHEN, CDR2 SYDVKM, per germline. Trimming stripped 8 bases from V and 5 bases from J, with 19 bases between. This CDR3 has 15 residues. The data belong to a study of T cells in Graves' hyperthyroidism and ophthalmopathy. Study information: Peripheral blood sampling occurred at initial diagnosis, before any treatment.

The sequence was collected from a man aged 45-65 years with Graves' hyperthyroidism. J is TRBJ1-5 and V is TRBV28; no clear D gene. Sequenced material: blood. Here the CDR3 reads CASENGPGGYQPQHF. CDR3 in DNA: TGTGCCAGCGAGAACGGGCCCGGCGGTTATCAGCCCCAGCATTTT.